These 23 T cell receptor beta chains were sequenced from one sample in a study of cytomegalovirus exposure and HLA in healthy donors. 13 Jbeta primers and 60 Vbeta primers were used for the PCR. Method: immunoSEQ multiplex PCR; TCRdb's copy keeps in-frame clones and lacks some. In the table there are 170,000 or so clones, roughly 84% of which are singletons. Source material: PBMCs. The receptors here all came from a boy aged 2 to 9 in good health and CMV-seronegative.

V gene TRBV6-1 combines with J gene TRBJ1-2; 7 bases match TRBD1. The germline V gene has CDR1 MNHNS and CDR2 SASEGT. The junction had 8 bases not matched to a gene; V was cut back by 6 bases and J by 4 bases. The CDR3 runs 14 residues. The DNA of the CDR3 is TGTGCCAGCAGCTTCGCGGGACAGATCTATGGCTACACCTTC. Its protein product is CASSFAGQIYGYTF.

V is TRBV19 and J is TRBJ1-5, with 9 bases aligning to TRBD1. This CDR3 comprises 16 residues. The V segment lost 4 bases and the J segment 3 bases; nucleotides outside the gene matches: 7. CDR1 LNHDA and CDR2 SQIVND come from the germline V gene (reference sequence). This chain's CDR3 is CASSRGDRAHNQPQHF. CDR3 DNA: TGTGCCAGTAGTAGGGGGGACAGGGCCCACAATCAGCCCCAGCATTTT. The variable domain in full, with the rest retrieved from reference TRBV19 and TRBJ1-5, is DGGITQSPKYLFRKEGQNVTLSCEQNLNHDAMYWYRQDPGQGLRLIYYSQIVNDFQKGDIAEGYSVSREKKESFPLTVTSAQKNPTAFYLCASSRGDRAHNQPQHFGDGTRLSIL.

The J gene is TRBJ2-7, the V gene TRBV11-2, with 8 nucleotides matching TRBD1. The CDR3 sequence is 15 residues long. The V gene end was trimmed by 2 bases and the J gene end by 2 bases; junction bases not matched to a gene: 5. In germline, CDR1 is SGHAT, CDR2 FQNNGV. CDR3 loop: CASSLHPQGAYEQYF. The CDR3 DNA is TGTGCCAGCAGCTTACACCCACAGGGGGCCTACGAGCAGTACTTC.

This chain joins TRBV5-1 and TRBJ1-2; 12 nucleotides align to TRBD1. The CDR3 extends over 16 amino acids. V was pared by 4 bases and J by 4 bases, with 8 bases of the junction left unmatched. From germline, CDR1 is SGHRS and CDR2 YFSETQ. The chain's CDR3 is CASSQGQGASGYGYTF. The CDR3 nucleotides are TGCGCCAGCAGCCAGGGACAGGGGGCGTCTGGCTATGGCTACACCTTC. Full variable domain (rest looked up from reference TRBV5-1 and TRBJ1-2): KAGVTQTPRYLIKTRGQQVTLSCSPISGHRSVSWYQQTPGQGLQFLFEYFSETQRNKGNFPGRFSGRQFSNSRSEMNVSTLELGDSALYLCASSQGQGASGYGYTFGSGTRLTVV.

The chain joins TRBV19 to TRBJ2-7, with 7 nucleotides matching TRBD2. The V segment lost 1 base and the J segment 5 bases; nucleotides outside the gene matches: 8. The CDR3 runs to 15 residues. The germline V gene encodes CDR1 LNHDA and CDR2 SQIVND (reference sequence). The CDR3 DNA is TGTGCCAGTAGTATAGGGGCTAGCGGCCCAAACGAGCAGTACTTC. Residues: CASSIGASGPNEQYF.

V is TRBV6-5 and J is TRBJ2-5; 7 bases agree with TRBD1. The closer fit of TRBJ2-7 to the DNA end suggests the J call may be wrong. Germline values: CDR1 MNHEY, CDR2 SVGAGI. The CDR3 is made up of 13 amino acids. The CDR3 DNA follows: TGTGCCAGCGGCCGGGACAGCTCCTACGAGCAGTACTTC. The encoded protein is CASGRDSSYEQYF.

This chain links TRBV6-6 with TRBJ2-7, with D possibly being TRBD1 (5 bases). This CDR3 contains 13 residues. V lost 0 bases and J lost 3, with 6 bases in between. Germline V CDR1 and CDR2: MNHNY, SVGAGI (reference sequence). CDR3 residues: CASSYSGLYEQYF. In DNA, the CDR3 is TGTGCCAGCAGTTACTCGGGGCTCTACGAGCAGTACTTC.

The J gene is TRBJ1-2, the V gene TRBV5-4; D unclear. The CDR3 is 14 residues long. Germline CDR1 and CDR2: SGHNT and YYREEE (reference sequence). V lost 2 bases to trimming and J lost 3 bases, with 11 bases between them. CDR3 in DNA: TGTGCCAGCAGCTTTGTAGCTACTGACTATGGCTACACCTTC. It codes for CASSFVATDYGYTF.

This chain uses TRBV6-1 with TRBJ2-5, with 7 nucleotides matching TRBD2. The J call could be wrong; TRBJ2-7 is a better fit for the DNA end. CDR1 and CDR2 from the germline V gene are MNHNS and SASEGT. The CDR3 spans 18 residues. For the CDR3, the DNA is TGTGCCAGCAGTGCCCCAGGCGGGGGTAGCGGGCTTCCCTACGAGCAGTACTTC. Protein sequence: CASSAPGGGSGLPYEQYF.

The chain employs TRBV6-5 and TRBJ2-7, with D possibly matching TRBD2 (7 bases). Deletions cut 4 bases from V and 5 bases from J, with 18 bases between. The CDR3 consists of 15 residues. CDR1 is MNHEY, CDR2 SVGAGI, per germline. CDR3 nucleotides: TGTGCCAGCAGTTTTTTTCGGGGGGCGGTCGACGAGCAGTACTTC. Translated, it gives CASSFFRGAVDEQYF.

J is TRBJ2-7 and V is TRBV20-1; no firm D call. The length of the CDR3 is 10 residues. Trimming pared 3 bases from V and 5 bases from J, leaving 5 bases between. In germline, CDR1 is DFQATT, CDR2 SNEGSKA (reference sequence). The CDR3 coding sequence is TGCAGTGCTAGGTCAGACGAGCAGTACTTC. It translates to CSARSDEQYF.

This clone was recorded once. The chain links TRBV7-9 to TRBJ2-7, with 8 bases lining up with TRBD2. There are 15 residues in the CDR3. Germline V gene sequence: CDR1 SEHNR, CDR2 FQNEAQ (reference sequence). V lost 1 base, J lost 3 bases, and 5 bases stayed unmatched. DNA of the CDR3: TGTGCCAGCAGCTTAGTGGCGGGGGGTAGCTACGAGCAGTACTTC. Its protein product is CASSLVAGGSYEQYF.

The genes are TRBV18 and TRBJ2-7; D gene ambiguous. CDR1 is KGHSH and CDR2 is LQKENI in the germline V gene. Trimming removed 6 bases at V and 5 bases at J, with 20 bases between. This CDR3 spans 15 amino acids. The chain's CDR3 is CASSPPAGRKNEQYF. DNA for the CDR3: TGTGCCAGCTCCCCTCCCGCAGGTCGGAAGAACGAGCAGTACTTC.

The chain joins TRBV9 to TRBJ2-3; 8 nucleotides match TRBD2. CDR3 size: 14 residues. Germline CDR1 and CDR2: SGDLS and YYNGEE. J lost 10 bases, V lost 0 bases, and 7 bases had no gene match. CDR3 DNA sequence: TGTGCCAGCAGCGTAGTGGGGACTAGTTTTCCGCAGTATTTT. Protein sequence: CASSVVGTSFPQYF.

The chain links TRBV28 to TRBJ1-2; D ambiguous. Germline-derived CDR1 and CDR2 are MDHEN and SYDVKM. Trimming removed 3 bases from V and 7 bases from J, with 9 bases in between. The CDR3 extends over 12 amino acids. This CDR3 reads CASSFSGAGYTF. For the CDR3, the DNA is TGTGCCAGCAGTTTTTCCGGAGCTGGCTACACCTTC.

The V call is TRBV29-1, the J call TRBJ2-7; 7 bases match TRBD1. CDR1 SQVTM and CDR2 ANQGSEA come from the germline V gene. This CDR3 has 12 residues. Trimming at V came to 4 bases and at J to 3 bases, leaving 3 bases not matched to a gene. CDR3 bases: TGCAGCGTTGGACAGGGCAACTACGAGCAGTACTTC. This sequence encodes CSVGQGNYEQYF.

Concerning this clone itself: Other DNA sequences in the same sample also yield this CDR3. This chain joins TRBV9 and TRBJ2-7; 11 bases are shared with TRBD2. The trim removed 0 bases at V and 3 bases at J, leaving 2 bases unmatched. This CDR3 region has 15 residues. Per germline, CDR1 SGDLS and CDR2 YYNGEE. Here the CDR3 DNA reads TGTGCCAGCAGCGTAGCTGGGACTAGCGGCTACGAGCAGTACTTC. Protein: CASSVAGTSGYEQYF.

This rearrangement joins TRBV1 to TRBJ2-1; the table assigns TRBD2, which was not confirmed against the DNA. TRBV1 is marked as a pseudogene. The CDR3 loop spans 17 amino acids. CDR3 residues: CTSGQDSSLAVHNEQFF. As DNA, the CDR3 is TGCACCAGCGGCCAAGATAGTTCGCTAGCGGTTCACAATGAGCAGTTCTTC.

This clone has a handful of counts. The chain combines TRBV5-6 with TRBJ1-5; 10 bases map to TRBD1. The CDR3 totals 18 residues. Trimming at V came to 3 bases and at J to 0 bases, leaving 9 bases not matched to a gene. The V gene's germline CDR1 is SGHDT and CDR2 YYEEEE. The CDR3 DNA sequence: TGTGCCAGCAGCTCGCGCGACAGGGGGCCTTATAGCAATCAGCCCCAGCATTTT. This translates into CASSSRDRGPYSNQPQHF.

The V gene is TRBV28, the J gene TRBJ2-7; a weak D match, TRBD2 (7 bases). This CDR3 has 15 amino acids. CDR1 and CDR2 from the germline V gene are MDHEN and SYDVKM. Trimming removed 6 bases from V and 5 bases from J, with 20 bases in between. Here the CDR3 reads CASSETGRGLHEQYF. The CDR3 DNA follows: TGTGCCAGCAGCGAAACAGGGAGGGGGTTGCACGAGCAGTACTTC.

This clone occurred a few times. The chain couples TRBV10-3 to TRBJ1-3, with TRBD1 matching 7 bases. The CDR3 spans 15 residues. The ends lost 4 bases at V and 0 bases at J; junction bases unmatched: 3. The germline gives CDR1 ENHRY, CDR2 SYGVKD. In DNA form, the CDR3 reads TGTGCCATCAGTGGGACAGGCGGCTCTGGAAACACCATATATTTT. It specifies CAISGTGGSGNTIYF.

The V call is TRBV7-6, the J call TRBJ2-7; 12 positions agree with TRBD2. Per the germline V gene, CDR1 is SGHVS and CDR2 is FNYEAQ. This CDR3 comprises 17 residues. J was trimmed by 2 bases and V by 5 bases; bases with no gene match: 10. The CDR3 DNA reads as TGTGCCAGCAGCCTCTCACTTACTAGCGGGAGGACCTACGAGCAGTACTTC. Translating gives CASSLSLTSGRTYEQYF.

The J gene is TRBJ2-2, the V gene TRBV5-6; 9 bases line up with TRBD2. The CDR3 has 15 residues. CDR1 and CDR2 (germline): SGHDT, YYEEEE. After removal of 2 bases from V and 4 bases from J, the junction contained 3 bases not matched to a gene. The CDR3 DNA is TGTGCCAGCAGCTTTCGCGGGAGGGGCACCGGGGAGCTGTTTTTT. This codes for CASSFRGRGTGELFF.